The T cell receptor (beta chain) under discussion was sequenced for a study of CD8+CD57+ T cells in acquired aplastic anemia. Trimming at V came to 4 bases and at J to 3 bases, leaving 7 bases not matched to a gene. In germline, CDR1 is SGHTA, CDR2 FQGNSA. This CDR3 has 15 residues. Genomic DNA provided the template from which TCR beta VDJ and CDR3 profiles were obtained. TCRdb reprocessed the reads via MiXCR and lists one record per CDR3 protein. The sample has 33,000 or so distinct CDR3 sequences, roughly 77% seen once. The receptor's source is a human donor in good health, serving as a control. The chain has TRBV7-2 and TRBJ1-1, with 8 nucleotides matching TRBD1. Sequencing was done on a sample of sorted CD4+, CD8+, or CD8+CD57+ T cells (not recorded which) from PBMCs. The CDR3 loop reads CASSSYGQGYTEAFF. Here the CDR3 DNA reads TGTGCCAGCAGCTCATATGGACAGGGCTACACTGAAGCTTTCTTT.